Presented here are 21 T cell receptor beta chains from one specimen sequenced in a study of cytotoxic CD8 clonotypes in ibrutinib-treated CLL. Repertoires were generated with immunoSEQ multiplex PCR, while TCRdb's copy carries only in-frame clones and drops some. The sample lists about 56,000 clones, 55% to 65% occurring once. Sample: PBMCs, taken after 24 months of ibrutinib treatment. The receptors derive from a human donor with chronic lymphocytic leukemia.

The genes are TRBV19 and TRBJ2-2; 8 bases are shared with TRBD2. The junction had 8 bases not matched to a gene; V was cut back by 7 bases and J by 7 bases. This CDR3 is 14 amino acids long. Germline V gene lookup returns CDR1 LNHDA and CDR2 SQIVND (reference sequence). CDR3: CASNAGGLVGELFF. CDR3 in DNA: TGTGCCAGTAATGCGGGAGGTCTTGTCGGGGAGCTGTTTTTT. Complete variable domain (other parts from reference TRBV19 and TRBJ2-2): DGGITQSPKYLFRKEGQNVTLSCEQNLNHDAMYWYRQDPGQGLRLIYYSQIVNDFQKGDIAEGYSVSREKKESFPLTVTSAQKNPTAFYLCASNAGGLVGELFFGEGSRLTVL.

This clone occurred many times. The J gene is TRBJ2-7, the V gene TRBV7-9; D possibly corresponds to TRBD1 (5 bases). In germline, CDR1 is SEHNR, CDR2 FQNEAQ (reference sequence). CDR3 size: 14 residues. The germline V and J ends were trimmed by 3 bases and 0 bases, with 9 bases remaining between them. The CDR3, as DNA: TGTGCCAGCAGCTTTAGGGGCTCCTCCTACGAGCAGTACTTC. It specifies CASSFRGSSYEQYF.

In nucleotides, the CDR3 is TGCAGTGCTAGGGACGGTGAAGCTTTCTTT. It yields the protein CSARDGEAFF. This rearrangement joins TRBV20-1 to TRBJ1-1; D is undetermined. The V gene's germline CDR1 is DFQATT and CDR2 SNEGSKA (reference sequence). This CDR3 is 10 amino acids long. Trimming stripped 3 bases from V and 7 bases from J, with 6 bases between.

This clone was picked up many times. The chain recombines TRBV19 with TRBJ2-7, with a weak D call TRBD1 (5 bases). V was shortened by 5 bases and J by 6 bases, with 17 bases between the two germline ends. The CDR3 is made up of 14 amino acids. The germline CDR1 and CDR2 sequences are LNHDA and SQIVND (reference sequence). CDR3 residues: CASSPRQGPSEQYF. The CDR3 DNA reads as TGTGCCAGTAGTCCTCGGCAGGGTCCAAGCGAGCAGTACTTC.

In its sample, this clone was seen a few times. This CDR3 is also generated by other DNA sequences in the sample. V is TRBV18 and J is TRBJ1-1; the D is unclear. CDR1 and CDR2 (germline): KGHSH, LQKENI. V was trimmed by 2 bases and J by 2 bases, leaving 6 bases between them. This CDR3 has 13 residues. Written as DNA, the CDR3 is TGTGCCAGCTCACCAAGGACCAACACTGAAGCTTTCTTT. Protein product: CASSPRTNTEAFF.

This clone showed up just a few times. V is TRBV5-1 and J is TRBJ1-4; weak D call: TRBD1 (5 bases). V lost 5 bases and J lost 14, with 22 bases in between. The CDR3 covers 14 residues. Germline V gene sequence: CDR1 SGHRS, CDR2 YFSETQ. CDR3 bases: TGCGCCAGCAGTCCCCCCGACAGTTGGGGAAAGCTGTTTTTT. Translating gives CASSPPDSWGKLFF.

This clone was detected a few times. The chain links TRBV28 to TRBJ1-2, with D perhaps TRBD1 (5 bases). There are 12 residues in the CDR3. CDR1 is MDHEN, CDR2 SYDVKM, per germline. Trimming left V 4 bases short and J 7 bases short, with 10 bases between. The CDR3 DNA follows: TGTGCCAGCAGTTACGCTCAGGGTGGCTACACCTTC. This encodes CASSYAQGGYTF.

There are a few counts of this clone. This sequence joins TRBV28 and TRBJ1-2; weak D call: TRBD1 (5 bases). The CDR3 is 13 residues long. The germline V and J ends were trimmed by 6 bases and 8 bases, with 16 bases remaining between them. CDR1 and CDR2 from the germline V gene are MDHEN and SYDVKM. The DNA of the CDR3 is TGTGCCAGCAGCCGGGACTGGGGAGGAGGCTACACCTTC. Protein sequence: CASSRDWGGGYTF.

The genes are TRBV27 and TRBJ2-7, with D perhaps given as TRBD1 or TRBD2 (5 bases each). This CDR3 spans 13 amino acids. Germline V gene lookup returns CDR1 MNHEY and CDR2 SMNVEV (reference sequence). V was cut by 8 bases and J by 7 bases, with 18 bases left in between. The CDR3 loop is CASGLTRWGEQYF. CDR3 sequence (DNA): TGTGCCAGCGGCCTTACCCGGTGGGGGGAGCAGTACTTC.

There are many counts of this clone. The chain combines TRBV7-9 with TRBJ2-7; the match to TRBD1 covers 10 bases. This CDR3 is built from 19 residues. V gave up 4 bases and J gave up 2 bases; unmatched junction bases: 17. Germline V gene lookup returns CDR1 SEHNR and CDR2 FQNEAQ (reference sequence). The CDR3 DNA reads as TGTGCCAGCAGCTCCGACCGGGACAGGGGCCTGCATATTACCTACGAGCAGTACTTC. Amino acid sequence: CASSSDRDRGLHITYEQYF.

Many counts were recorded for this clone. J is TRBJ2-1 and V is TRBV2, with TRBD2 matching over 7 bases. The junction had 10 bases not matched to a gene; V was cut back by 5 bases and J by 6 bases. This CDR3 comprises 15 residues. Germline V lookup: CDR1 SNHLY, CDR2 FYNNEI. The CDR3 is CASSSERGDLNEQFF. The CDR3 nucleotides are TGTGCCAGCAGTAGCGAGCGGGGCGACCTCAATGAGCAGTTCTTC.

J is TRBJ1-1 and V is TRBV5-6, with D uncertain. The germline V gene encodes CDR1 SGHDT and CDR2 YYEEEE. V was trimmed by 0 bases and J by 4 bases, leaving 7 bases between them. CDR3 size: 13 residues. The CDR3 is CASSLVVVTEAFF. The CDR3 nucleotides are TGTGCCAGCAGCTTGGTGGTGGTCACTGAAGCTTTCTTT.

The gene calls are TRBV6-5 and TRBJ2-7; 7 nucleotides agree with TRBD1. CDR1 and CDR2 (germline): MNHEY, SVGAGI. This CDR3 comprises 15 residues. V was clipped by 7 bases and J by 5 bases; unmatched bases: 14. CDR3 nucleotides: TGTGCCAGCAAAACCCCCGGGACAGCCTTTAACGAGCAGTACTTC. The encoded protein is CASKTPGTAFNEQYF.

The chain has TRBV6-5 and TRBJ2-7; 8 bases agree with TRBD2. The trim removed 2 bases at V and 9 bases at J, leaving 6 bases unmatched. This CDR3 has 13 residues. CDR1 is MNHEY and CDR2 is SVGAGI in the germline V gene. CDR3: CASSYGLAGRQYV. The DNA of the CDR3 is TGTGCCAGCAGTTACGGACTAGCCGGTCGGCAGTACGTC.

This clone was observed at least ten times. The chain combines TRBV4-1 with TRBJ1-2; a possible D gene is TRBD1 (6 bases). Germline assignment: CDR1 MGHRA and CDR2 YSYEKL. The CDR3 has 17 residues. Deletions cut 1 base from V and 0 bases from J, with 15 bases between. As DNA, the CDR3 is TGCGCCAGCAGCCAAGTACAGGGTGGCGCCTCTAACTATGGCTACACCTTC. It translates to CASSQVQGGASNYGYTF.

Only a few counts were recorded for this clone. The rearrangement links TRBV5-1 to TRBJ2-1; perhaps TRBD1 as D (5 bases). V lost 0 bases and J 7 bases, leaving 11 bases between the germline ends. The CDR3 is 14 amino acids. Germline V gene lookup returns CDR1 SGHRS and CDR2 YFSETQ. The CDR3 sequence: CASSLAGFGNEQFF. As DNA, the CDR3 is TGCGCCAGCAGCTTGGCAGGGTTCGGAAATGAGCAGTTCTTC.

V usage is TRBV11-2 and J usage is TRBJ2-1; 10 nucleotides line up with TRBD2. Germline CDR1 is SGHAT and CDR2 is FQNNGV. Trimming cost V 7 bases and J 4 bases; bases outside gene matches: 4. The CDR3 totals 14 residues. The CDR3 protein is CASTASGSYNEQFF. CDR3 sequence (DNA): TGTGCCAGCACAGCTAGCGGGAGTTACAATGAGCAGTTCTTC.

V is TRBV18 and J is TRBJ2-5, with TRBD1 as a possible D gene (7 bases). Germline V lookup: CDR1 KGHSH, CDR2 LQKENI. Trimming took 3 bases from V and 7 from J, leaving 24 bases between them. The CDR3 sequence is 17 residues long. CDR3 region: CASSPSTGTSGGGTQYF. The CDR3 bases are TGTGCCAGCTCACCCTCGACAGGGACGAGCGGAGGGGGGACCCAGTACTTC.

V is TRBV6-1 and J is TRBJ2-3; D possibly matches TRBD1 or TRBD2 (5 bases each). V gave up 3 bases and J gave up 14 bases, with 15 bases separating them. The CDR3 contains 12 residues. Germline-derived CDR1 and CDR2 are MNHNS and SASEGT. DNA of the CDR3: TGTGCCAGCAGTGATTGGGGGTACAATGGGTATTTT. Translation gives CASSDWGYNGYF.

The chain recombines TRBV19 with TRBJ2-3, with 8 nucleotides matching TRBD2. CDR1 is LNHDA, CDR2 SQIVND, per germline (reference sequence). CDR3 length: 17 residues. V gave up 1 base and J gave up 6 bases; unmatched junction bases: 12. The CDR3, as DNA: TGTGCCAGTAGTATAGGTTTCGGCGGGAGGCCTGTGGATACGCAGTATTTT. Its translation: CASSIGFGGRPVDTQYF.

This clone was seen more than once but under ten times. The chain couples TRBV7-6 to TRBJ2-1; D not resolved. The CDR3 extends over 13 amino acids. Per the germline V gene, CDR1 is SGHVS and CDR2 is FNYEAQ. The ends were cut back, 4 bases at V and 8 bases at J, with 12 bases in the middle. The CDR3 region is CASSSTGGDEQFF. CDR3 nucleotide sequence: TGTGCCAGCAGCTCGACTGGCGGCGATGAGCAGTTCTTC.